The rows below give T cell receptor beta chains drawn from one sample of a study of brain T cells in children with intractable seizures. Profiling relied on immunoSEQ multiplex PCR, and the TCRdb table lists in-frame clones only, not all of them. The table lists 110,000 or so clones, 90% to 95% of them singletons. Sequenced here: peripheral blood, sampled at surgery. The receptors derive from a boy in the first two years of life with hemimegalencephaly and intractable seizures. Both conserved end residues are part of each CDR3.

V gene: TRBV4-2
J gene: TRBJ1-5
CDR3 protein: CASSHPGDQPQHF

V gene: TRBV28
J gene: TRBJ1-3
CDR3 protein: CASSFGQGASGNTIYF

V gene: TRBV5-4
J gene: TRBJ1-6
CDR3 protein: CASSKDFGTGNNSPLHF

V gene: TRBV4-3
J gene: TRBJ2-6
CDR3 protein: CASSQSRLVSGANVLTF

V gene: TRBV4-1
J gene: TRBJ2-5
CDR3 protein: CASSPLPRTSGSRGTQYF

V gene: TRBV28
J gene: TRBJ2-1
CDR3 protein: CASSYREGWYNEQFF

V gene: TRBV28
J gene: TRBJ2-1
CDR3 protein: CASSLPRGVVQFF

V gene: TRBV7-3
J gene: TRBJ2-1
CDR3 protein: CASSPPGSTNEQFF

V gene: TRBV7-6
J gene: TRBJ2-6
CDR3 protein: CASGEDSGANVLTF

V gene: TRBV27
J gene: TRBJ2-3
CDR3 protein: CASSFRTATGSTDTQYF

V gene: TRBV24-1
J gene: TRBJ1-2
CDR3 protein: CATSDTDRGYTF

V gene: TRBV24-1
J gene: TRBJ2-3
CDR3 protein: CATSVWGQGAADTQYF

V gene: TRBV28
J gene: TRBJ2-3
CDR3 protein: CASRYSGIADTQYF

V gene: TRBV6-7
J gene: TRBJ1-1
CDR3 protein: CATEGQAGWRTEAFF

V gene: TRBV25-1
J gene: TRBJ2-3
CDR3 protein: CASSRRAFPSTDTQYF

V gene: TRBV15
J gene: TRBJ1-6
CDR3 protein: CATSRDYGGPNSPLHF

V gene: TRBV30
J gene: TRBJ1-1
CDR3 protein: CAWSVRRGGGAFF

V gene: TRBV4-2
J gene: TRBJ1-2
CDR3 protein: CASSQDTYGYTF

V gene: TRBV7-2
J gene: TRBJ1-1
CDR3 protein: CASSSGPGTEAFF

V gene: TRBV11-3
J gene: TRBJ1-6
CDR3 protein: CASSLEPNFNSPLHF

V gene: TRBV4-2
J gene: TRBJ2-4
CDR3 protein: CASSQDRVAKNIQYF

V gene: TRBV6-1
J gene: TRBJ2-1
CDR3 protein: CASSEGQGSYNEQFF

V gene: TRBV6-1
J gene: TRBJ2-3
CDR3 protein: CASSPSTDTQYF

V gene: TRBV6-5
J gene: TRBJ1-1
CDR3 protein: CASSYSGGSPGTEAFF

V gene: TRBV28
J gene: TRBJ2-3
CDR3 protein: CASSLLAARTDTQYF

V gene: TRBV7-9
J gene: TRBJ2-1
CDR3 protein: CASSLMGLAGYNEQFF

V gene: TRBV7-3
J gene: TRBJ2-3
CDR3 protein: CASSLTMGKTDTQYF

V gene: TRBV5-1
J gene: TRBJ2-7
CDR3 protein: CASNLKRASGGYEQYF

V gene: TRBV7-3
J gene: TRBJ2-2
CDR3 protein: CASSPTYAGGAGELFF

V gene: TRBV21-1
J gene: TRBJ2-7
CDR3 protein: CAVRQGPYEQYF

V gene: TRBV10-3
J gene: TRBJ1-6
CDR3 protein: CAISEWGQRPGIYSPLHF

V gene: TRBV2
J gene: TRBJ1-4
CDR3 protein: CASKRSATNEKLFF

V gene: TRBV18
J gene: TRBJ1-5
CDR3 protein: CASSLNFLYSNQPQHF

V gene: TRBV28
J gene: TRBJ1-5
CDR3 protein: CASTEVRGPVSNQPQHF

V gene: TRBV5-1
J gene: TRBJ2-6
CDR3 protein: CASSLASSTGANVLTF

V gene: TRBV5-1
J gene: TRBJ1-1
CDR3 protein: CASSLIPGANTEAFF

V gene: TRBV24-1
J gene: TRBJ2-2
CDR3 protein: CATSDFRAHTGELFF

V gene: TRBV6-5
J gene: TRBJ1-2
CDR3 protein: CASRGRGGDYGYTF

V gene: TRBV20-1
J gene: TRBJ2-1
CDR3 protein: CSASRSGRALDNEQFF

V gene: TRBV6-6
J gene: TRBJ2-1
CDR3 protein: CASSENNEQFF

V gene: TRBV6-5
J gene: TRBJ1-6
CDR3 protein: CASSRSSVWNSPLHF

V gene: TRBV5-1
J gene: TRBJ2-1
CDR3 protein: CASRVLAGGPSSYNEQFF

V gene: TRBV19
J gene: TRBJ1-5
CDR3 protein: CASRTSGTGGLAPHF

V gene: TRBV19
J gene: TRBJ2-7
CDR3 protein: CASSIGAGPHYEQYF

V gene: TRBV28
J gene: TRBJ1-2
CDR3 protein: CASSFHYGYTF

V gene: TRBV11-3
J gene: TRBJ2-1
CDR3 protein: CASSSRAGVNLNEQFF